The clone carrying this TCR beta chain appeared many times. Unique molecular identifiers were incorporated into the prepared TCRbeta library. TCRdb re-derived calls from the PCR reads in MiXCR, one entry per CDR3 protein. The sample lists 400,000 to 550,000 distinct CDR3 sequences; 10% were seen once. The data belong to a study of T-cell reconstitution after alpha-beta-depleted transplantation in children. V shed 1 base and J shed 2 bases, with 16 bases lying between them. Germline V gene data show CDR1 as SGHRS and CDR2 as YFSETQ. The CDR3 runs to 16 residues. V and J are TRBV5-1 and TRBJ2-7; D is uncertain. Here the sequenced sample was PBMCs, taken before TCRalphabeta/CD19-depleted stem cell transplant. This clonotype was sampled from a child younger than 10 with inherited bone marrow failure, due to receive a stem cell transplant. The CDR3 region is CASSLQSWVRTYEQYF. The CDR3, as DNA: TGCGCCAGCAGCTTGCAAAGTTGGGTACGAACCTACGAGCAGTACTTC.